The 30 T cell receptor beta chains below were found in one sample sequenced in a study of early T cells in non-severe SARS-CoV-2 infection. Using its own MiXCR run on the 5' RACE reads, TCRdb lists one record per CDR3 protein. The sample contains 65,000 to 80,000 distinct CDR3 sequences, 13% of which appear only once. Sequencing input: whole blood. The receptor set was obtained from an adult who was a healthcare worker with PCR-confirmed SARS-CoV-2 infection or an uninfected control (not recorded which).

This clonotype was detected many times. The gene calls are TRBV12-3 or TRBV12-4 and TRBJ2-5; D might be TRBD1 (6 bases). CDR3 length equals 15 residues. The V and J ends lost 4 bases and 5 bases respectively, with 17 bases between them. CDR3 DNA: TGTGCCAGCAGTTGGGGGCAGGGCGGGTTGGAGACCCAGTACTTC. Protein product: CASSWGQGGLETQYF.

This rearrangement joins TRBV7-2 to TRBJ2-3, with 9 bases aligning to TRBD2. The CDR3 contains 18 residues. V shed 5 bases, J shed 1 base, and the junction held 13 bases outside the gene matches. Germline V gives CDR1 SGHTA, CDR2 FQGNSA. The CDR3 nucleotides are TGTGCCAGCAGCCCCCGAGTAGCGGGGGCCGGGGGCACAGATACGCAGTATTTT. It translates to CASSPRVAGAGGTDTQYF.

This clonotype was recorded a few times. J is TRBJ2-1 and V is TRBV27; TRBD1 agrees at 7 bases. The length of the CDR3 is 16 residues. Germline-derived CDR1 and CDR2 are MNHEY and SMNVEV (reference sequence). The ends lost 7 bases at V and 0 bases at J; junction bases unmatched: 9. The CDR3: CASTLGQPSSYNEQFF. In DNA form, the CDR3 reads TGTGCCAGCACCCTGGGACAGCCCAGCTCCTACAATGAGCAGTTCTTC.

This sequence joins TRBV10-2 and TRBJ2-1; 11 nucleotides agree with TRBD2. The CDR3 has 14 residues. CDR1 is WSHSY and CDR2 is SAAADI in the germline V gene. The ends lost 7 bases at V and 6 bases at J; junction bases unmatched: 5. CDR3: CASNVAGGGNEQFF. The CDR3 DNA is TGCGCCAGCAACGTAGCGGGAGGGGGCAATGAGCAGTTCTTC.

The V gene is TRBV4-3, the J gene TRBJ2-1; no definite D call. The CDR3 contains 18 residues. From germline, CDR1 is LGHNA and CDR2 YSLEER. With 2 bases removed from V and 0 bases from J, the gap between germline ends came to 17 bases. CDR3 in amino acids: CASSQWGSSLSSYNEQFF. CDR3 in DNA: TGCGCCAGCAGCCAATGGGGATCCTCCTTGAGCTCCTACAATGAGCAGTTCTTC.

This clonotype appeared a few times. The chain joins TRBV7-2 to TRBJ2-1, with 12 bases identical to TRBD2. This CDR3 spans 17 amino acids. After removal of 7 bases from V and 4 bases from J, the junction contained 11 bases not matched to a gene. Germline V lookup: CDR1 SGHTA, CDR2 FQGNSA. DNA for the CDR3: TGTGCCAGCACACAATCTAGCGGGAGGGCTAGGTACAATGAGCAGTTCTTC. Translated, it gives CASTQSSGRARYNEQFF. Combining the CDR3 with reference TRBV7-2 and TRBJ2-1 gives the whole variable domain GAGVSQSPSNKVTEKGKDVELRCDPISGHTALYWYRQSLGQGLEFLIYFQGNSAPDKSGLPSDRFSAERTGGSVSTLTIQRTQQEDSAVYLCASTQSSGRARYNEQFFGPGTRLTVL.

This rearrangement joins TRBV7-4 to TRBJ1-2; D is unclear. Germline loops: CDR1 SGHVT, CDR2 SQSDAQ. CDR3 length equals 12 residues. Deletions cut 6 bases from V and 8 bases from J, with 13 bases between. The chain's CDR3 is CASRRGIPGYTF. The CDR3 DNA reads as TGTGCCAGCAGGCGAGGGATTCCGGGCTACACCTTC.

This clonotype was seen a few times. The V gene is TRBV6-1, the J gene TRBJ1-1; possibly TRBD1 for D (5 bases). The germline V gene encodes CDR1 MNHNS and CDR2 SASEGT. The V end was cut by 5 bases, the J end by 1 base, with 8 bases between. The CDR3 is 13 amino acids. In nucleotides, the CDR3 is TGTGCCAGCAGTAATGACAGGAACACTGAAGCTTTCTTT. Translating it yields CASSNDRNTEAFF.

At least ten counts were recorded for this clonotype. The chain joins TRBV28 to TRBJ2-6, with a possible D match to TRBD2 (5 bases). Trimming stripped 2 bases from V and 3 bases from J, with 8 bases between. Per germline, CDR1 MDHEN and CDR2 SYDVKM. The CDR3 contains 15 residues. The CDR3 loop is CASSLVSGGANVLTF. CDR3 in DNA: TGTGCCAGCAGTTTAGTCAGCGGTGGGGCCAACGTCCTGACTTTC.

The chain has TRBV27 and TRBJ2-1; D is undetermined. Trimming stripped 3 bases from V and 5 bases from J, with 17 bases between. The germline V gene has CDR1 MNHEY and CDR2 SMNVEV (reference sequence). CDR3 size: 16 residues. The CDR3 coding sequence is TGTGCCAGCAGTTTTTCAGGCGAGGCCTACCACAATGAGCAGTTCTTC. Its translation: CASSFSGEAYHNEQFF.

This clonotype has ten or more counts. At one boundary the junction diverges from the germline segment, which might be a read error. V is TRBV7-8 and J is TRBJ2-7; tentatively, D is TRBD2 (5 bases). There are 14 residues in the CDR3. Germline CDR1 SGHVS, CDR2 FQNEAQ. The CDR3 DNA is TGTGCCAGCAGCGTAGCCGGGAAGAGCTACGAGCAGTACTTC. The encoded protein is CASSVAGKSYEQYF.

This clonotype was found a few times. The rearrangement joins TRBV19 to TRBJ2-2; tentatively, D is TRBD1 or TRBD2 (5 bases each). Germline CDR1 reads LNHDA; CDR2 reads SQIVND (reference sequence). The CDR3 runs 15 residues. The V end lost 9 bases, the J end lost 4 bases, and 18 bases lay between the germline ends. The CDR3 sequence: CASARDPLTTGELFF. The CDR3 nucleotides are TGTGCCAGCGCCCGGGACCCTTTGACCACCGGGGAGCTGTTTTTT.

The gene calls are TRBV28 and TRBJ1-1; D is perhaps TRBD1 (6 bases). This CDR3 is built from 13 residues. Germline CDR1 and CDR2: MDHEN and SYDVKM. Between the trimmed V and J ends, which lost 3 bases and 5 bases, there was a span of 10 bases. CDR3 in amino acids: CASSFTGITEAFF. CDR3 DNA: TGTGCCAGCAGTTTTACAGGGATAACTGAAGCTTTCTTT. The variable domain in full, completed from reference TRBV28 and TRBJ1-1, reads DVKVTQSSRYLVKRTGEKVFLECVQDMDHENMFWYRQDPGLGLRLIYFSYDVKMKEKGDIPEGYSVSREKKERFSLILESASTNQTSMYLCASSFTGITEAFFGQGTRLTVV.

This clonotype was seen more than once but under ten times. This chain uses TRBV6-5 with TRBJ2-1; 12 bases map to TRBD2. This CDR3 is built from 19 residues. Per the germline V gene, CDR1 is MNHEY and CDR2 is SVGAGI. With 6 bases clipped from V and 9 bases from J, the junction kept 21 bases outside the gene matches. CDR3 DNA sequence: TGTGCCAGCAGCTCCCAGACCCGGGGACTAGCGGGCCGTGCACGTGAGCAGTTCTTC. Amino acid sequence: CASSSQTRGLAGRAREQFF.

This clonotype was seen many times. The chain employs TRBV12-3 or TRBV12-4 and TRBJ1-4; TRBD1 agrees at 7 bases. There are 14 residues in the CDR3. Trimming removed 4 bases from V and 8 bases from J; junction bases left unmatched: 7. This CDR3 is CASSSQGYEEKLFF. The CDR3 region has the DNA TGTGCCAGCAGTTCACAGGGGTACGAGGAAAAACTGTTTTTT.

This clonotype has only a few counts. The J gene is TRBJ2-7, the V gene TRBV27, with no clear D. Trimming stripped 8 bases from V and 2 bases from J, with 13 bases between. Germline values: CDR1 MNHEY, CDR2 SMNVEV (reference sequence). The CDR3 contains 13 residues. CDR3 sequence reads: CASGREPPYEQYF. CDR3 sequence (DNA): TGTGCCAGCGGTCGCGAGCCGCCCTACGAGCAGTACTTC.

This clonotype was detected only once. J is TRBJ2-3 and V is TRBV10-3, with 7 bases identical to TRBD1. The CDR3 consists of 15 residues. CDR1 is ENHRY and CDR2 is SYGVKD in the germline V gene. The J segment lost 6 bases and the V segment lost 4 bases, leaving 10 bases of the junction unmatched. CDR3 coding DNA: TGTGCCATCAGTGGAGGACAGGATCAAATGGATACGCAGTATTTT. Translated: CAISGGQDQMDTQYF.

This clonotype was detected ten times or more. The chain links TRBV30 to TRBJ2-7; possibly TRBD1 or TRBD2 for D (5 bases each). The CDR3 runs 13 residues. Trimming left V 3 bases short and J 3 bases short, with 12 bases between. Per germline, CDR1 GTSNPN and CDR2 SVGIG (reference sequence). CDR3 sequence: CAWSRDEDYEQYF. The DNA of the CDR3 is TGTGCCTGGAGCAGGGACGAGGACTACGAGCAGTACTTC.

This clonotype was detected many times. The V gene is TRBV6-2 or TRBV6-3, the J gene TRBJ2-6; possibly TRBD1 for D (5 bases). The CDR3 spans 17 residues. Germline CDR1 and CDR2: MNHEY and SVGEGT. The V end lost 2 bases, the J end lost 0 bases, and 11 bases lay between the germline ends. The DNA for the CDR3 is TGTGCCAGCAGTTACGACAGTCCCAACTCTGGGGCCAACGTCCTGACTTTC. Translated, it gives CASSYDSPNSGANVLTF.

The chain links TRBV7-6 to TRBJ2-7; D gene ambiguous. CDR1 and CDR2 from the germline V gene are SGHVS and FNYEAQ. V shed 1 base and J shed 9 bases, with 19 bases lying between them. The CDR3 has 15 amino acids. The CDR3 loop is CASSLGGGSYEGQYF. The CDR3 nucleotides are TGTGCCAGCAGCTTAGGCGGCGGAAGCTACGAAGGGCAGTACTTC.

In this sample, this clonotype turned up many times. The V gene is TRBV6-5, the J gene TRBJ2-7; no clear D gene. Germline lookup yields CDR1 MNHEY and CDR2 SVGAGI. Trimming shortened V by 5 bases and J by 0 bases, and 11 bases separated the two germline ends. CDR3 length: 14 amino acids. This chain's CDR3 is CASSRTLSSYEQYF. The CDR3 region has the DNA TGTGCCAGCAGTCGGACGCTGAGCTCCTACGAGCAGTACTTC.

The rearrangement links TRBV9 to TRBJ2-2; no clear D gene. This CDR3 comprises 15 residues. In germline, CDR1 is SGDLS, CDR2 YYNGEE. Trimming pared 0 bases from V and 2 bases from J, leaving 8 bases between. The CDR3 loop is CASSVVPDNTGELFF. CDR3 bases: TGTGCCAGCAGCGTAGTACCGGATAACACCGGGGAGCTGTTTTTT.

The CDR3 reads CASSVRGGAGGDTQYF. The CDR3, as DNA: TGTGCCAGCAGCGTAAGAGGGGGGGCTGGCGGAGATACGCAGTATTTT. The chain is built from TRBV9 and TRBJ2-3; possibly TRBD2 for D (7 bases). CDR1 is SGDLS, CDR2 YYNGEE, per germline. Trimming took 1 base from V and 5 from J, leaving 17 bases between them. This CDR3 has 16 residues.

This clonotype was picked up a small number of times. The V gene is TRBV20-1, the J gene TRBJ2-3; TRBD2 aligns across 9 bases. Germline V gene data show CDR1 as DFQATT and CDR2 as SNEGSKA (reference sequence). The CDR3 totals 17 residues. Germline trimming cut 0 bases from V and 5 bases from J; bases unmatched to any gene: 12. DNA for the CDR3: TGCAGTGCTAGAGATTGGAGCGGGAGGCCCGCCGGAGATACGCAGTATTTT. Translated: CSARDWSGRPAGDTQYF.

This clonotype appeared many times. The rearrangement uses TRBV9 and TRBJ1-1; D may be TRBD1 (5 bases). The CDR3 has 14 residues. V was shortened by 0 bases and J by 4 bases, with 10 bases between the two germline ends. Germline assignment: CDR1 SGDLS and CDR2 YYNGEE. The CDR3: CASSVGGLGTEAFF. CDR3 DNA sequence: TGTGCCAGCAGCGTAGGGGGGTTGGGCACTGAAGCTTTCTTT.

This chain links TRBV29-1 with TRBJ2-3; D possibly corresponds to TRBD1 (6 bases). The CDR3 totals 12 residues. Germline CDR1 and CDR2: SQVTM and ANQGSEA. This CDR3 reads CGEQGYTDTQYF. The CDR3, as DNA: TGCGGGGAACAGGGATACACAGATACGCAGTATTTT.

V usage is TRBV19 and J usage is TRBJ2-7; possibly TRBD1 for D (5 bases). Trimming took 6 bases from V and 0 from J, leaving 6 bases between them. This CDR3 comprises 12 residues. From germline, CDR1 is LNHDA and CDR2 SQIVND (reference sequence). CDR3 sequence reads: CASSDSSYEQYF. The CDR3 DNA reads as TGTGCCAGTAGCGACAGCTCCTACGAGCAGTACTTC.

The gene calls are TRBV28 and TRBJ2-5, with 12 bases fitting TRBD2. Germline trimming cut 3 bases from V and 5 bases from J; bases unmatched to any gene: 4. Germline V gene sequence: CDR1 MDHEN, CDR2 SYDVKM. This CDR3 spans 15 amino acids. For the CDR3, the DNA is TGTGCCAGCAGTTTGGGACTAGCGGGTGAGGAGACCCAGTACTTC. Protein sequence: CASSLGLAGEETQYF.

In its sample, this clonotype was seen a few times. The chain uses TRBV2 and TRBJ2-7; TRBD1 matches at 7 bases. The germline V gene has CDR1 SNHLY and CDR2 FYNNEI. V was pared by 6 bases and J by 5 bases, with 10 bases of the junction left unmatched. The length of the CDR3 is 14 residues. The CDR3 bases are TGTGCCAGCAGGGACAGCAGGGGGTCCCACGAGCAGTACTTC. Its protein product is CASRDSRGSHEQYF.

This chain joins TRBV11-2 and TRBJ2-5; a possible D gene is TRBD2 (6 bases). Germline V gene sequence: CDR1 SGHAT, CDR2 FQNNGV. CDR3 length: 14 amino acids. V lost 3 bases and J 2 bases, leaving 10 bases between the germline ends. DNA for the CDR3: TGTGCCAGCAGCTTTGGAGGGACTCAAGAGACCCAGTACTTC. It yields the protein CASSFGGTQETQYF.